The rows below give T cell receptor beta chains drawn from one sample of a study of monozygotic twins with inflammatory bowel disease. Using the 5' RACE reads, TCRdb records one entry per CDR3 protein without DNA. With more than 95,000 distinct CDR3 sequences in the sample, the ten largest clones hold 1.9%. The sample consisted of blood. These receptors were taken from a human donor with ulcerative colitis or Crohn's disease, or a healthy co-twin of an affected twin (not recorded which). Both conserved end residues are part of each CDR3. Clone size is shown for a subset of rows, as once, few, many or a class of expanded clone.

v_call	clone_size	j_call	cdr3_aa
TRBV30	-	TRBJ1-5	CAWSIPRGRGNQPQHF
TRBV7-2	medium-sized	TRBJ1-4	CASSLVPPTATNEKLFF
TRBV29-1	-	TRBJ2-3	CSVEDPSTDTQYF
TRBV20-1	-	TRBJ2-7	CSARDLTSGSYEQYF
TRBV2	-	TRBJ2-2	CASSMTENTGELFF
TRBV6-2/TRBV6-3	-	TRBJ2-1	CASSPRPKGSNEQFF
TRBV5-6	-	TRBJ2-1	CASSLVAGGPPLNEQFF
TRBV20-1	-	TRBJ2-2	CSAKLANTGELFF
TRBV5-4	-	TRBJ2-7	CASSLPGLAERREQYF
TRBV7-9	-	TRBJ2-7	CASSLGRAEQYF
TRBV28	-	TRBJ2-2	CASSYPGTVNTGELFF
TRBV30	-	TRBJ2-5	CAWSVLTSGGGETQYF
TRBV7-2	-	TRBJ2-7	CASSLQYEQYF
TRBV20-1	-	TRBJ1-4	CSAEERGAEKLFF
TRBV5-5	-	TRBJ2-1	CASSVYRDISSYNEQFF
TRBV5-1	-	TRBJ1-1	CASSLGDRGQNTEAFF
TRBV7-9	medium-sized	TRBJ2-7	CASSSRSLAGSYEQYF
TRBV5-1	-	TRBJ2-6	CASSLGGSSGANVLTF
TRBV10-3	-	TRBJ1-3	CAISETGAGNTIYF
TRBV7-9	-	TRBJ1-5	CASSLAGSGIRNQPQHF
TRBV2	-	TRBJ2-5	CASGRTGLETQYF
TRBV24-1	-	TRBJ2-3	CATSDLGDRATDTQYF
TRBV30	-	TRBJ2-1	CAWSARGNEQFF
TRBV5-6	-	TRBJ2-3	CASRKRLAGTDTQYF
TRBV6-2/TRBV6-3	-	TRBJ1-3	CASTTVGNTIYF
TRBV6-1	-	TRBJ1-5	CASTTDRNQPQHF
TRBV14	-	TRBJ1-1	CASSQFTGSKTGAFF
TRBV4-3	-	TRBJ2-3	CASSQVVGRDTQYF
TRBV14	-	TRBJ1-6	CASSQDHGRVRNSPLHF
TRBV19	-	TRBJ2-4	CASNPQGQGIIGKNIQYF
TRBV10-3	-	TRBJ2-1	CAISGAEHTEQFF
TRBV7-2	-	TRBJ2-5	CASSSGTLKETQYF
TRBV6-1	-	TRBJ2-3	CASSGPGQEVADTQYF
TRBV6-1	-	TRBJ1-2	CACRDEPTNYGYTF
TRBV10-3	-	TRBJ2-3	CAIKRTGDTDTQYF
TRBV10-3	-	TRBJ1-1	CAITSVAMNTEAFF
TRBV5-5	-	TRBJ1-2	CASSLEPGGTVYGYTF
TRBV12-3/TRBV12-4	-	TRBJ2-3	CASSLIGEGGDTQYF